The T cell receptor (beta chain) described here comes from a study of T cells in Graves' hyperthyroidism and ophthalmopathy. With 2 bases clipped from V and 1 base from J, the junction kept 3 bases outside the gene matches. This CDR3 comprises 15 residues. The germline CDR1 and CDR2 sequences are SGDLS and YYNGEE. Template material for amplifying TCR beta CDR3 regions consisted of RNA transcripts. TCR CDR3 underwent first-round RT-PCR with the HTBI primer set. TCRdb re-derived calls from the multiplex PCR reads in MiXCR, one entry per CDR3 protein. The table records about 380,000 distinct CDR3 sequences, about 18% of them present only once.

The receptor was derived from a man aged 18 to 29 with Graves' ophthalmopathy. The sample comprised blood. This chain joins TRBV9 and TRBJ2-5; 9 bases agree with TRBD2. CDR3 bases: TGTGCCAGCAGCGTTAGCGGGGGACTCCAAGAGACCCAGTACTTC. It translates to CASSVSGGLQETQYF.